This TCR beta chain was sequenced during a study of blood T cell repertoires in COVID-19. Sequenced by immunoSEQ multiplex PCR; TCRdb stores in-frame clones only, minus some. The data show 50,000 to 60,000 clones, 87% seen once. In germline, CDR1 is SGHRS, CDR2 YFSETQ. V lost 5 bases and J lost 0, with 12 bases in between. The CDR3 is 15 residues long. This clonotype was obtained from a man aged 40-49 years with COVID-19, enrolled during active disease. The material sequenced was peripheral blood. The chain recombines TRBV5-1 with TRBJ1-3; maybe TRBD1 (5 bases). The CDR3 here is CASRSGGISGNTIYF. CDR3 DNA sequence: TGCGCCAGCAGGTCCGGGGGTATCTCTGGAAACACCATATATTTT.